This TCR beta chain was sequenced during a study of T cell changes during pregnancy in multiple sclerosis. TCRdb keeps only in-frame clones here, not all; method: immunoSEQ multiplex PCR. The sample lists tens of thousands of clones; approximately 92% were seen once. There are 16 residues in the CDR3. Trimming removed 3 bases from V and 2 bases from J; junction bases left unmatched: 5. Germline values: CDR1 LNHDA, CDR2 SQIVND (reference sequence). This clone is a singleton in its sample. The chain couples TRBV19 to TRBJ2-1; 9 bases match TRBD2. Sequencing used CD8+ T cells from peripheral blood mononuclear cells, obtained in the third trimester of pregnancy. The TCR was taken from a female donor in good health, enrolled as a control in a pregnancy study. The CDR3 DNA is TGTGCCAGTAGTATTCTAGGCGGGGGGGCCTACAATGAGCAGTTCTTC. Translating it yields CASSILGGGAYNEQFF. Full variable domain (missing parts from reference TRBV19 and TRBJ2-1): DGGITQSPKYLFRKEGQNVTLSCEQNLNHDAMYWYRQDPGQGLRLIYYSQIVNDFQKGDIAEGYSVSREKKESFPLTVTSAQKNPTAFYLCASSILGGGAYNEQFFGPGTRLTVL.